This T cell receptor (beta chain) came from a study of blood T cell repertoires in COVID-19. Looking at the study overall: The United States, Italy and Spain were the sources of the acute and convalescent COVID-19 samples. PBMCs, B-cell-depleted T cells, or T cells provided the cDNA or gDNA that made up the material.

This clone is a singleton in its sample. Germline V lookup: CDR1 SEHNR, CDR2 FQNEAQ (reference sequence). This CDR3 region has 16 residues. V was cut by 0 bases and J by 2 bases, with 11 bases left in between. Authors' data handling: Counts of nucleated cells, estimated from reference gene primer amplification, were obtained. Sequencing was performed with immunoSEQ multiplex PCR; in TCRdb, only in-frame clones are kept and a portion is missing. The V and J calls and clone size were taken over from that table, and D and trimming were inferred from the DNA. The sample lists 200,000 to 300,000 clones, around 87% seen once, with under 2.5% in the top ten.

The chain employs TRBV7-9 and TRBJ1-5; D is perhaps TRBD1 (6 bases). The source is a woman between 50 and 59 years old with acute or convalescent COVID-19. Sequencing was done on a sample of peripheral blood. The CDR3 coding sequence is TGTGCCAGCAGCTTAGCCCAGGGGAAGGGCAATCAGCCCCAGCATTTT. It specifies CASSLAQGKGNQPQHF.